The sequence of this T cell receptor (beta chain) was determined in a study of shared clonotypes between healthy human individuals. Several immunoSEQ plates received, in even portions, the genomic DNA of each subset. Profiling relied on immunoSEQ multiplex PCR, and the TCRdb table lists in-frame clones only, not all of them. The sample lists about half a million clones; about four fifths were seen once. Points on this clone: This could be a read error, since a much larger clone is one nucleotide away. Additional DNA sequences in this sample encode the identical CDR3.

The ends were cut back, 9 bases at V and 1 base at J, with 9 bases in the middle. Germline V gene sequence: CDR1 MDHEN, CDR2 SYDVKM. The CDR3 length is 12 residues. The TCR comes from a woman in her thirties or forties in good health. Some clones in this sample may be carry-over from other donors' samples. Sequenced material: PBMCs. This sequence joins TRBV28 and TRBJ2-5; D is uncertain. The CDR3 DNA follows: TGTGCCAGTACCCGGACCCAAGAGACCCAGTACTTC. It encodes CASTRTQETQYF.